Included here is one T cell receptor (beta chain) sequence, with context. Its antigen is as yet unknown. The sample originates from a study of T cells in tuberculosis. Tuberculin skin test and IGRA determined adolescents' latent tuberculosis status at entry. Only in-frame clones appear in the TCRdb table, and some are missing; sequencing was by immunoSEQ multiplex PCR. The sample lists 25,000 or so clones, nearly 90% occurring once. Regarding the study as a whole: The TCR-beta difference was not significant; alpha differences partly reflected length. GEM motif frequencies gave 60% to 70% accuracy; the GMM repertoire gave roughly 87%. Cases with active tuberculosis were adults, while controls were adolescents.

CDR3 length equals 12 residues. Germline-derived CDR1 and CDR2 are SNHLY and FYNNEI. With 8 bases removed from V and 4 bases from J, the gap between germline ends came to 10 bases. Material: PBMCs. The chain recombines TRBV2 with TRBJ2-3; D remains ambiguous. This sequence was found in a donor aged 10-29 years with latent tuberculosis or without tuberculosis infection. The CDR3 DNA reads as TGTGCCAGCTGCCAGGTTCCAGATACGCAGTATTTT. Protein product: CASCQVPDTQYF.